This TCR beta chain was found in a study of CD8 T cells in Susac syndrome. Study findings and constraints: The number of individuals included in the study's TCR sequencing and HLA analysis was acknowledged as relatively small.

RNA was extracted with the RNeasy kit, and a quantity of roughly 0.45 to 1 ug was reverse transcribed using random hexamers. Across 54 Vbeta and 13 Jbeta, TCR beta CDR3 was amplified with immunoSEQ multiplex PCR. TCRdb recomputed calls from the immunoSEQ multiplex PCR reads with MiXCR, one row per CDR3 protein. Of about 210,000 distinct CDR3 sequences listed, roughly 92% were seen once; the top ten hold roughly 0.096%. The CDR3 sequence is 15 residues long. CDR1 LGHDT and CDR2 YNNKEL come from the germline V gene (reference sequence). Deletions cut 0 bases from V and 0 bases from J, with 8 bases between. About this clonotype itself: What it recognizes is unknown.

As controls, healthy donors matched for age and sex were used. TEMRA cells were enriched by FACS, while CD8+ and CD4+ T cells were obtained through a negative isolation that was performed magnetically. Specimen: CD4+ T cells from PBMCs. The receptor was isolated from a human donor in good health. The chain combines TRBV3-1 with TRBJ1-1, with D maybe TRBD1 (6 bases). The CDR3 DNA follows: TGTGCCAGCAGCCAAGAAGGGGGTATGAACACTGAAGCTTTCTTT. This sequence encodes CASSQEGGMNTEAFF.